These T cell receptor beta chains were read from a single sample in a study of type 1 regulatory T cells. No antigen is known for these receptors. TCRdb passed the reads through MiXCR, listing each CDR3 protein once. The sample yields roughly 62,000 distinct CDR3 sequences, 62% seen once. The source material was cultured non-Tr1 T cells, either the whole culture or a sorted T cell fraction (not recorded which). Receptors were obtained from a human donor in good health. Both conserved end residues are part of each CDR3. D genes are given only for firm matches. A row's size may be missing; if present it is once, few, many or a size class.

DNA	CDR3	D	size	V	J
TGCAGTGCTAGTCTCGGGGCCCCCCCTGAGCAGTTCTTC	CSASLGAPPEQFF	.	.	TRBV20-1	TRBJ2-1
TGCAGTGCGACGAGAGGACAGGTGAATAATGAGCAGTTCTTC	CSATRGQVNNEQFF	TRBD1	.	TRBV20-1	TRBJ2-1
TGTGCCAGCAGCCCCCGGGTGCGGTCCAGCTCCTACAATGAGCAGTTCTTC	CASSPRVRSSSYNEQFF	.	.	TRBV3-1	TRBJ2-1
TGTGCCATCAACCCCGACAAGCGGGAGGGCCCCACAGATACGCAGTATTTT	CAINPDKREGPTDTQYF	TRBD2	few	TRBV10-3	TRBJ2-3
TGTGCCAGCGCCCCGATAGGGACCGGGGAGCTGTTTTTT	CASAPIGTGELFF	.	.	TRBV9	TRBJ2-2
TGCAGTGCTATCCTACTAGCGGGAGGCACAGATACGCAGTATTTT	CSAILLAGGTDTQYF	TRBD2	once	TRBV20-1	TRBJ2-3
TGTGCCAGCACCCGGGACTTCCTAGCCCGATCCGCGAACACCGGGGAGCTGTTTTTT	CASTRDFLARSANTGELFF	.	few	TRBV5-5	TRBJ2-2
TGTGCCAGCAGTGGGCAGGGGCCGGTTGACTATGGCTACACCTTC	CASSGQGPVDYGYTF	.	.	TRBV27	TRBJ1-2
TGTGCCAGTAGCAATAGCGGGAGTGAAAATGAGCAGTTCTTC	CASSNSGSENEQFF	TRBD2	.	TRBV19	TRBJ2-1
TGTGCCACCAGTGACCCGGGACTAGCGGGAGGGGGCTACAATGAGCAGTTCTTC	CATSDPGLAGGGYNEQFF	TRBD2	.	TRBV24-1	TRBJ2-1
TGTGCCAGCAGCAGAATCAATGAGCAGTTCTTC	CASSRINEQFF	.	.	TRBV5-6	TRBJ2-1
TGCGCCAGCAGCCAATTAGGAGGGACTCGTTCCTACAATGAGCAGTTCTTC	CASSQLGGTRSYNEQFF	.	.	TRBV4-1	TRBJ2-1
TGTGCCAGCAGCCGTCCAGCGGAAAAACTGTTTTTT	CASSRPAEKLFF	.	.	TRBV3-1	TRBJ1-4
TGTGCCAGTAGTCCCAGGGTAGCGGGAGGGGTAGATACGCAGTATTTT	CASSPRVAGGVDTQYF	TRBD2	.	TRBV19	TRBJ2-3
TGTGCCAGCAGTCCGACTAGCGGGGACTACAATGAGCAGTTCTTC	CASSPTSGDYNEQFF	TRBD2	.	TRBV6-5	TRBJ2-1
TGTGCCACCAGCAGAGGGGCAGCGGGAGGTAAACCTAGCACAGATACACAGTATTTT	CATSRGAAGGKPSTDTQYF	TRBD2	.	TRBV15	TRBJ2-3
TGTGCCAGCAGCAAAGGGACAGACTACTCTGGGGCCAACGTCCTGACTTTC	CASSKGTDYSGANVLTF	.	.	TRBV21-1	TRBJ2-6
TGTGCCAGCACTCAAGACAGAACCTCCTACAATGAGCAGTTCTTC	CASTQDRTSYNEQFF	.	few	TRBV27	TRBJ2-1
TGTGCCAGTGCTCCGGGACAGGGGTTAGGCAATCAGCCCCAGCATTTT	CASAPGQGLGNQPQHF	TRBD1	.	TRBV19	TRBJ1-5
TGTGCCAGCCCTGCCAGCGGTGCGGGAGAGCAGTTCTTC	CASPASGAGEQFF	.	few	TRBV5-6	TRBJ2-1
TGCGCCAGTACCCATACGAAGGAGCAGTACTTC	CASTHTKEQYF	.	.	TRBV10-2	TRBJ2-7
TGCAGTGCTTCACAGGGTGGAAACACCATATATTTT	CSASQGGNTIYF	.	.	TRBV20-1	TRBJ1-3
TGTGCCAGCAGCCCAAGCGGGAGCTCCTACGAGCAGTACTTC	CASSPSGSSYEQYF	TRBD2	.	TRBV7-8	TRBJ2-7
TGTGCCAGCAGCTTAGGGGGGATGAACACTGAAGCTTTCTTT	CASSLGGMNTEAFF	.	.	TRBV7-2	TRBJ1-1
TGTGCCAGCAGCCCACGTGGAGACAATGAGCAGTTCTTC	CASSPRGDNEQFF	.	.	TRBV11-1	TRBJ2-1
TGTGCCAGCAGCAAAGCGCTACAGGGTGAAGAGACCCAGTACTTC	CASSKALQGEETQYF	.	.	TRBV21-1	TRBJ2-5
TGTGCCAGCACGCGTTCAGCGGGAGGGAACGGCTACGAGCAGTACTTC	CASTRSAGGNGYEQYF	TRBD2	.	TRBV19	TRBJ2-7